The present entry profiles one T cell receptor (beta chain) with its context. CDR3 length: 13 amino acids. The germline V and J ends were trimmed by 1 base and 6 bases, with 7 bases remaining between them. CDR1 and CDR2 (germline): GTSNPN, SVGIG (reference sequence). The data belong to a study of shared clonotypes between healthy human individuals. The assay was immunoSEQ multiplex PCR, and TCRdb's table has in-frame clones only and misses some. The data hold some 2,400,000 clones, with approximately 95% observed a single time. This sequence joins TRBV30 and TRBJ1-6; no definite D call. The sequenced sample consisted of naive CD4+ T cells sorted from blood. Subset here: CD45RA+ positively selected. The receptor's source is a man younger than 30 in good health. Here the CDR3 reads CAWSAEPNSPLHF. CDR3 coding DNA: TGTGCCTGGAGTGCGGAGCCTAATTCACCCCTCCACTTT.